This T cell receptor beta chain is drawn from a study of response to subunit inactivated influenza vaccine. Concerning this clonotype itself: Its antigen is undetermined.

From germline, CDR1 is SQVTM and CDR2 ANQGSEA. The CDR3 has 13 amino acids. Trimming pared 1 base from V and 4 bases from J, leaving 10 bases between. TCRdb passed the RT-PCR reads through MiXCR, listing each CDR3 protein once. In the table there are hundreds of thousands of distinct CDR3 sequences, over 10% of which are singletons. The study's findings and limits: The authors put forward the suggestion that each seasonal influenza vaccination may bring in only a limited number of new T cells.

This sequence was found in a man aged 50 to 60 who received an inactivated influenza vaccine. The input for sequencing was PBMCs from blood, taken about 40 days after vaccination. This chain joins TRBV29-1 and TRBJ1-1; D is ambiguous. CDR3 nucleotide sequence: TGCAGCGTTGAAGGTGCCGGGTTCACTGAAGCTTTCTTT. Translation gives CSVEGAGFTEAFF. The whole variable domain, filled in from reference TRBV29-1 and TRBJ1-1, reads SAVISQKPSRDICQRGTSLTIQCQVDSQVTMMFWYRQQPGQSLTLIATANQGSEATYESGFVIDKFPISRPNLTFSTLTVSNMSPEDSSIYLCSVEGAGFTEAFFGQGTRLTVV.